The 18 T cell receptor beta chains below all came from one sample that was sequenced in a study of blood T cell repertoires in COVID-19. The data were produced by immunoSEQ multiplex PCR, yet TCRdb's version contains in-frame clones alone and is incomplete. The sample carries hundreds of thousands of clones, 70% to 90% recorded once. Sequencing used peripheral blood. The receptors originated from a woman aged 65 to 85 with COVID-19, enrolled during active disease.

DNA of the CDR3: TGTGCCACCAATAGCGGGGGGAACAATGAGCAGTTCTTC. Translating gives CATNSGGNNEQFF. This chain joins TRBV15 and TRBJ2-1; 10 nucleotides agree with TRBD2. The V segment lost 7 bases and the J segment 5 bases; nucleotides outside the gene matches: 2. From germline, CDR1 is LNHNV and CDR2 YYDKDF (reference sequence). This CDR3 spans 13 amino acids.

The V and J genes are TRBV5-1 and TRBJ1-3; 9 bases map to TRBD1. The CDR3 is made up of 16 amino acids. Trimming removed 3 bases from V and 8 bases from J; junction bases left unmatched: 12. Germline values: CDR1 SGHRS, CDR2 YFSETQ. DNA for the CDR3: TGCGCCAGCAGCTCCCTGGGACAGGGTACGGGACACACCATATATTTT. Translated: CASSSLGQGTGHTIYF.

This clone showed up just a few times. The rearrangement links TRBV6-4 to TRBJ2-3; 9 bases align to TRBD2. Germline lookup yields CDR1 MRHNA and CDR2 SNTAGT. CDR3 length: 15 residues. Trimming took 6 bases from V and 6 from J; bases not matched to a gene: 10. CDR3 sequence: CASSPAGGRSDTQYF. In nucleotides, the CDR3 is TGTGCCAGCAGCCCAGCGGGGGGTCGCTCGGATACGCAGTATTTT.

The chain employs TRBV19 and TRBJ1-2, with a possible D match to TRBD1 (5 bases). Trimming stripped 4 bases from V and 1 base from J, with 7 bases between. There are 13 residues in the CDR3. Germline lookup yields CDR1 LNHDA and CDR2 SQIVND (reference sequence). The CDR3 coding sequence is TGTGCCAGTAGTACGACAGATAACTATGGCTACACCTTC. Its protein is CASSTTDNYGYTF.

The genes are TRBV5-8 and TRBJ2-5; 8 nucleotides align to TRBD2. Germline CDR1 reads SGHTS; CDR2 reads YDEGEE. Trimming cost V 3 bases and J 1 base; bases outside gene matches: 20. The CDR3 totals 20 residues. CDR3 protein: CASSYRPGTRSRLGQETQYF. The CDR3 region has the DNA TGTGCCAGCAGCTATAGGCCCGGGACTAGATCCCGACTAGGCCAAGAGACCCAGTACTTC.

This chain's CDR3 is CASSWTGGERSPLHF. The DNA for the CDR3 is TGTGCCAGCAGTTGGACAGGGGGCGAGAGGTCACCCCTCCACTTT. This chain uses TRBV6-2 or TRBV6-3 with TRBJ1-6; 11 bases agree with TRBD1. The germline V gene encodes CDR1 MNHEY and CDR2 SVGEGT. The V gene end was trimmed by 4 bases and the J gene end by 10 bases; junction bases not matched to a gene: 6. The CDR3 spans 15 residues.

J is TRBJ1-2 and V is TRBV5-8, with 9 bases that match TRBD1. Germline V lookup: CDR1 SGHTS, CDR2 YDEGEE. The V gene end was trimmed by 2 bases and the J gene end by 4 bases; junction bases not matched to a gene: 18. The CDR3 spans 19 residues. CDR3 in DNA: TGTGCCAGCAGCTTCTCTTGGGGATCGGGACAGGGTGGGAGCTATGGCTACACCTTC. Amino acids: CASSFSWGSGQGGSYGYTF.

This chain uses TRBV12-3 or TRBV12-4 with TRBJ2-2; D is unclear. V lost 3 bases to trimming and J lost 5 bases, with 7 bases between them. This CDR3 comprises 13 residues. The CDR3 DNA reads TGTGCCAGCAGTTTGCAGAGGACCGGGGAGCTGTTTTTT. Translation gives CASSLQRTGELFF.

This clone was observed a single time. The gene calls are TRBV30 and TRBJ1-2, with D unresolved. The germline V and J ends were trimmed by 1 base and 8 bases, with 11 bases remaining between them. This CDR3 region has 12 residues. CDR1 and CDR2 (germline): GTSNPN, SVGIG (reference sequence). CDR3 nucleotides: TGTGCCTGGAGTGACGAGTTCCTGGGCTACACCTTC. It translates to CAWSDEFLGYTF. Combining the CDR3 with reference TRBV30 and TRBJ1-2 gives the whole variable domain SQTIHQWPATLVQPVGSPLSLECTVEGTSNPNLYWYRQAAGRGLQLLFYSVGIGQISSEVPQNLSASRPQDRQFILSSKKLLLSDSGFYLCAWSDEFLGYTFGSGTRLTVV.

The chain is built from TRBV28 and TRBJ2-2, with 12 nucleotides matching TRBD2. The CDR3 spans 15 residues. Germline V CDR1 and CDR2: MDHEN, SYDVKM. V gave up 7 bases and J gave up 7 bases; unmatched junction bases: 7. The CDR3 DNA reads as TGTGCCAGCACTGGACTAGCGGGGAATGGCGGGGAGCTGTTTTTT. This sequence encodes CASTGLAGNGGELFF.

This sequence joins TRBV2 and TRBJ1-1, with TRBD1 identical over 7 bases. CDR3 size: 11 residues. Germline V gene sequence: CDR1 SNHLY, CDR2 FYNNEI. The ends lost 5 bases at V and 8 bases at J; junction bases unmatched: 2. CDR3 coding DNA: TGTGCCAGCAGTCAGGACAGGGAAGCTTTCTTT. Residues: CASSQDREAFF.

This clone appeared once. The V and J genes are TRBV3-1 (or the pseudogene TRBV3-2) and TRBJ1-4; TRBD1 matches 10 bases. V dropped 3 bases and J dropped 4; count of bases not matched to a gene: 5. Germline CDR1 reads LGHDT; CDR2 reads YNNKEL (reference sequence). CDR3 length equals 16 residues. In nucleotides, the CDR3 is TGTGCCAGCAGCCAGGCCCGGGACAGGGGTAATGAAAAACTGTTTTTT. Encoded protein: CASSQARDRGNEKLFF.

This sequence joins TRBV28 and TRBJ2-3; maybe TRBD2 (7 bases). CDR3 length: 21 residues. The germline CDR1 and CDR2 sequences are MDHEN and SYDVKM. V lost 3 bases, J lost 0 bases, and 28 bases lay in between. CDR3 loop: CASSFGGGWTARTTSTDTQYF. The CDR3 DNA follows: TGTGCCAGCAGTTTTGGGGGGGGATGGACAGCCCGTACCACTAGCACAGATACGCAGTATTTT.

This rearrangement joins TRBV24-1 to TRBJ2-1; a weak D match, TRBD1 (6 bases). This CDR3 is 14 amino acids long. Germline V gene data show CDR1 as KGHDR and CDR2 as SFDVKD. V gave up 3 bases and J gave up 9 bases, with 14 bases separating them. CDR3 in amino acids: CATSDGYRVSEQFF. The CDR3 DNA reads as TGTGCCACCAGTGATGGATACAGGGTTAGTGAGCAGTTCTTC.

This rearrangement joins TRBV5-1 to TRBJ2-2; maybe TRBD1 (6 bases). The CDR3 is made up of 12 amino acids. Germline values: CDR1 SGHRS, CDR2 YFSETQ. The germline V and J ends were trimmed by 4 bases and 5 bases, with 6 bases remaining between them. CDR3 loop: CASSRGTGELFF. The CDR3 DNA sequence: TGCGCCAGCAGCAGGGGGACCGGGGAGCTGTTTTTT. Supplemented by reference TRBV5-1 and TRBJ2-2, the full variable domain reads KAGVTQTPRYLIKTRGQQVTLSCSPISGHRSVSWYQQTPGQGLQFLFEYFSETQRNKGNFPGRFSGRQFSNSRSEMNVSTLELGDSALYLCASSRGTGELFFGEGSRLTVL.

This clone was counted once. This chain uses TRBV9 with TRBJ2-1; a possible D gene is TRBD2 (6 bases). Trimming cost V 4 bases and J 6 bases, with 11 bases left between them. Germline CDR1 SGDLS, CDR2 YYNGEE. The CDR3 has 13 residues. The CDR3 DNA reads TGTGCCAGCAGCTTGGGACTCATCAATGAGCAGTTCTTC. This translates into CASSLGLINEQFF.

The chain joins TRBV5-1 to TRBJ2-7; 9 bases map to TRBD1. The CDR3 totals 17 residues. The germline gives CDR1 SGHRS, CDR2 YFSETQ. Trimming removed 0 bases from V and 3 bases from J; junction bases left unmatched: 10. The CDR3 protein is CASSLEGFMGQGYEQYF. The DNA for the CDR3 is TGCGCCAGCAGCTTGGAAGGGTTTATGGGACAGGGCTACGAGCAGTACTTC.

The rearrangement uses TRBV18 and TRBJ1-2, with a tentative D call TRBD1 (6 bases). There are 14 residues in the CDR3. Germline V CDR1 and CDR2: KGHSH, LQKENI. V shed 0 bases and J shed 1 base, with 6 bases lying between them. The CDR3 DNA reads as TGTGCCAGCTCACCACCAGGGGGTAACTATGGCTACACCTTC. This encodes CASSPPGGNYGYTF.